This T cell receptor beta chain appears in the sequencing data of a study of OX40 agonist ivuxolimab in advanced cancers. Regarding this clone: Its antigen remains unidentified.

The study's findings and limits: At 0.1 to 3.0 mg/kg, CD4+ and CD8+ blood T cells expanded clonally by week 6. Relative to CD4+, CD8+ T cells held more expanded clones on average.

The ends were cut back, 1 base at V and 5 bases at J, with 9 bases in the middle. Per the germline V gene, CDR1 is SGHTA and CDR2 is FQGTGA. The CDR3 contains 13 residues. This table comes from immunoSEQ multiplex PCR, and its TCRdb copy is limited to in-frame clones, with some not included. The sample shows 65,000 to 95,000 clones, about nine tenths of them seen only once. The chain recombines TRBV7-3 with TRBJ2-7, with D hard to call. This sequence was found in an adult with an advanced solid tumor such as melanoma, head and neck, liver or kidney cancer. The material was CD4+ or CD8+ T cells sorted from blood, obtained in a trial of the OX40 agonist ivuxolimab. For the CDR3, the DNA is TGTGCCAGCAGCTTAAGTAGTCGGGACGAGCAGTACTTC. Its translation: CASSLSSRDEQYF.